Described below is a single T cell receptor beta chain sequence and its context. Its antigen is unknown. Germline V lookup: CDR1 MNHEY, CDR2 SMNVEV (reference sequence). J gave up 0 bases and V 5 bases, and 4 bases lay outside the gene matches. The CDR3 consists of 17 residues. These data come from a study of shared clonotypes between healthy human individuals. The authors split each subset's genomic DNA evenly across several immunoSEQ plates. Assay used: immunoSEQ multiplex PCR; TCRdb lists only in-frame clones, some missing. The sample yields around 1.6 million clones, 95% to 99% seen once. CD45RA+ naive and CD45RA-negative memory subsets were separated from CD4+ cells. Whole-study results and caveats: Rarefaction gave evidence that sorted-subset sequencing remained incomplete despite large depth. Non-shared clonotypes had lower generation probabilities than clonotypes shared by all four sorted-subset donors.

The rearrangement links TRBV27 to TRBJ2-1; 13 bases fit TRBD2. The sample comprised naive CD4+ T cells sorted from blood. Subset denoted: CD45RA+ positively selected. This clonotype originated in a young man in good health. Here the CDR3 reads CASSRRLAGGSYNEQFF. CDR3 coding DNA: TGTGCCAGCAGTCGACGACTAGCGGGAGGCTCCTACAATGAGCAGTTCTTC.